What follows are 15 T cell receptor beta chains derived from one specimen sequenced in a study of cytomegalovirus exposure and HLA in healthy donors. PCR amplification relied on 60 Vbeta primers (plus 13 Jbeta primers). Repertoires were generated with immunoSEQ multiplex PCR, while TCRdb's copy carries only in-frame clones and drops some. Among 150,000 to 200,000 clones listed, approximately 82% were seen once. The material sequenced was PBMCs. Receptors were obtained from a male donor in good health and CMV-seronegative.

The chain is built from TRBV19 and TRBJ1-2; no clear D. In germline, CDR1 is LNHDA, CDR2 SQIVND (reference sequence). The CDR3 loop spans 16 amino acids. Trimming pared 2 bases from V and 4 bases from J, leaving 17 bases between. The CDR3 spells CASSISSVPAGYGYTF. CDR3 in DNA: TGTGCCAGTAGTATATCTTCGGTCCCGGCGGGCTATGGCTACACCTTC. The complete variable domain, with remaining parts taken from reference TRBV19 and TRBJ1-2, reads DGGITQSPKYLFRKEGQNVTLSCEQNLNHDAMYWYRQDPGQGLRLIYYSQIVNDFQKGDIAEGYSVSREKKESFPLTVTSAQKNPTAFYLCASSISSVPAGYGYTFGSGTRLTVV.

Worth noting for this clone: A junction boundary mismatches the germline segment, possibly from a read error. J is TRBJ2-1 and V is TRBV7-2, with TRBD2 matching over 7 bases. The CDR3 has 15 residues. CDR1 SGHTA and CDR2 FQGNSA come from the germline V gene. The CDR3: CANSLGASGINEQFF. The CDR3 DNA follows: TGTGCCAACAGCTTAGGGGCTAGCGGCATCAATGAGCAGTTCTTC. Full variable domain (missing parts from reference TRBV7-2 and TRBJ2-1): GAGVSQSPSNKVTEKGKDVELRCDPISGHTALYWYRQSLGQGLEFLIYFQGNSAPDKSGLPSDRFSAERTGGSVSTLTIQRTQQEDSAVYLCANSLGASGINEQFFGPGTRLTVL.

The chain has TRBV7-2 and TRBJ2-4, with 8 bases fitting TRBD1. Germline lookup yields CDR1 SGHTA and CDR2 FQGNSA. V trimming: 4 bases; J trimming: 5 bases; junction bases outside the gene matches: 4. This CDR3 is built from 14 residues. This CDR3 is CASSSRGRENIQYF. DNA for the CDR3: TGTGCCAGCAGCTCCAGGGGGCGGGAAAACATTCAGTACTTC.

The rearrangement joins TRBV5-6 to TRBJ1-5, with D possibly matching TRBD1 (6 bases). Germline-derived CDR1 and CDR2 are SGHDT and YYEEEE. CDR3 size: 15 residues. Between the trimmed V and J ends, which lost 1 base and 2 bases, there was a span of 10 bases. The CDR3 DNA reads as TGTGCCAGCAGCTTGACAGGGCAGGGCAATCAGCCCCAGCATTTT. Protein sequence: CASSLTGQGNQPQHF.

V usage is TRBV13 and J usage is TRBJ2-3, with 16 nucleotides matching TRBD2. This CDR3 has 17 amino acids. The V gene end was trimmed by 5 bases and the J gene end by 4 bases; junction bases not matched to a gene: 6. Germline CDR1 reads PRHDT; CDR2 reads FYEKMQ (reference sequence). This CDR3 reads CASSGRGLAGGADTQYF. The CDR3 bases are TGTGCCAGCAGCGGACGGGGACTAGCGGGGGGGGCAGATACGCAGTATTTT.

The chain recombines TRBV28 with TRBJ2-7; 10 bases agree with TRBD1. The CDR3 length is 13 residues. V dropped 3 bases and J dropped 7; count of bases not matched to a gene: 3. Germline V lookup: CDR1 MDHEN, CDR2 SYDVKM. CDR3 DNA: TGTGCCAGCAGTTTGACAGGGGGCAGTGAGCAGTACTTC. Amino acids: CASSLTGGSEQYF.

The chain combines TRBV27 with TRBJ1-1; D unclear. CDR3 size: 13 residues. V shed 5 bases and J shed 1 base, with 8 bases lying between them. Germline CDR1 and CDR2: MNHEY and SMNVEV (reference sequence). This chain's CDR3 is CASSEVRNTEAFF. The CDR3 DNA reads TGTGCCAGCAGTGAGGTTAGGAACACTGAAGCTTTCTTT.

A word on this clone: Germline and junction disagree at one end, which may indicate a read error. The same CDR3 can be traced to other DNA sequences in this sample. The rearrangement links TRBV28 to TRBJ2-7; TRBD1 might be the D (6 bases). The germline gives CDR1 MDHEN, CDR2 SYDVKM. The CDR3 is made up of 13 amino acids. DNA of the CDR3: TGCGCCAGCGCGGCAGGGGAATCGCGGGAGCAGTACTTC. Its protein product is CASAAGESREQYF.

V gene TRBV6-6 combines with J gene TRBJ2-1, with D perhaps TRBD2 (5 bases). The length of the CDR3 is 13 residues. Between the trimmed V and J ends, which lost 2 bases and 6 bases, there was a span of 8 bases. In germline, CDR1 is MNHNY, CDR2 SVGAGI (reference sequence). CDR3 sequence: CASSYPEGNEQFF. The CDR3, as DNA: TGTGCCAGCAGTTACCCAGAGGGCAATGAGCAGTTCTTC.

The chain joins TRBV18 to TRBJ2-1; 13 bases align to TRBD2. Trimming removed 2 bases from V and 8 bases from J; junction bases left unmatched: 6. Germline CDR1 and CDR2: KGHSH and LQKENI. The CDR3 is 16 amino acids. The chain's CDR3 is CASSPWTSGGGDEQFF. The CDR3 coding sequence is TGTGCCAGCTCACCATGGACTAGCGGGGGCGGCGATGAGCAGTTCTTC.

This clone was seen just once. The chain links TRBV27 to TRBJ2-6, with TRBD1 as a possible D gene (5 bases). CDR3 length equals 17 residues. V was pared by 11 bases and J by 0 bases, with 20 bases between. Germline CDR1 MNHEY, CDR2 SMNVEV (reference sequence). This CDR3 is CASRETALLSGANVLTF. The CDR3 coding sequence is TGTGCCTCTCGCGAGACAGCCTTGCTCTCTGGGGCCAACGTCCTGACTTTC.

V and J are TRBV10-2 and TRBJ2-7; 7 nucleotides align to TRBD1. V trimming: 3 bases; J trimming: 7 bases; junction bases outside the gene matches: 0. Per germline, CDR1 WSHSY and CDR2 SAAADI. The CDR3 consists of 11 residues. The CDR3, as DNA: TGCGCCAGCAGTGACAGGGGGGAGCAGTACTTC. Translating gives CASSDRGEQYF.

Many counts were recorded for this clone. The chain is built from TRBV5-5 and TRBJ1-4, with D hard to call. V shed 0 bases and J shed 7 bases, with 13 bases lying between them. Germline V CDR1 and CDR2: SGHKS, YYEKEE (reference sequence). The CDR3 has 15 residues. The CDR3 nucleotides read TGTGCCAGCAGCTTGGTATCTAATCGGGGTGAAAAACTGTTTTTT. It encodes CASSLVSNRGEKLFF. Complete variable domain (other parts from reference TRBV5-5 and TRBJ1-4): DAGVTQSPTHLIKTRGQQVTLRCSPISGHKSVSWYQQVLGQGPQFIFQYYEKEERGRGNFPDRFSARQFPNYSSELNVNALLLGDSALYLCASSLVSNRGEKLFFGSGTQLSVL.

CDR3 sequence reads: CASSSGGGLSSYEQYF. CDR3 nucleotide sequence: TGTGCCAGCAGCTCCGGCGGGGGGTTAAGCTCCTACGAGCAGTACTTC. J is TRBJ2-7 and V is TRBV7-9, with 8 bases lining up with TRBD2. There are 16 residues in the CDR3. Unmatched junction bases numbered 8, after V lost 4 bases and J lost 0 bases. The germline gives CDR1 SEHNR, CDR2 FQNEAQ (reference sequence).

The chain is built from TRBV27 and TRBJ2-7, with D perhaps matching TRBD2 (5 bases). The CDR3 runs to 14 residues. The germline gives CDR1 MNHEY, CDR2 SMNVEV (reference sequence). V was shortened by 5 bases and J by 3 bases, with 14 bases between the two germline ends. CDR3 bases: TGTGCCAGCAGTCCAAGCGGTGTGGGCTACGAGCAGTACTTC. The encoded protein is CASSPSGVGYEQYF.